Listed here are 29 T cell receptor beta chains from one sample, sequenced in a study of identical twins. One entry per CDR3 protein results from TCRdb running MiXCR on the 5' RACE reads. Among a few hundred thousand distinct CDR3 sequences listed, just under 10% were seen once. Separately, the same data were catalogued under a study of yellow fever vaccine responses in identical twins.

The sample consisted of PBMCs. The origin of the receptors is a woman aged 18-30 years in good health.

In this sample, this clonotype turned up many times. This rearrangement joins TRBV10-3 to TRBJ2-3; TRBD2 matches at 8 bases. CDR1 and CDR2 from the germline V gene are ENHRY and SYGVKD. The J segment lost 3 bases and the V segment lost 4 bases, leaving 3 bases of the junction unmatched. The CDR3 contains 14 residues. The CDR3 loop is CAISVSGGTDTQYF. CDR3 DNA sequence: TGTGCCATCAGTGTAAGCGGGGGTACAGATACGCAGTATTTT.

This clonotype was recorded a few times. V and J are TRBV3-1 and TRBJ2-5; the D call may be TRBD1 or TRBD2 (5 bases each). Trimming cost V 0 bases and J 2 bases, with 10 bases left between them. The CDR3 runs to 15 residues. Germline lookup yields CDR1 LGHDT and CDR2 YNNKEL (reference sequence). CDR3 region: CASSQDPGPQETQYF. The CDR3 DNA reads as TGTGCCAGCAGCCAAGATCCGGGACCGCAAGAGACCCAGTACTTC.

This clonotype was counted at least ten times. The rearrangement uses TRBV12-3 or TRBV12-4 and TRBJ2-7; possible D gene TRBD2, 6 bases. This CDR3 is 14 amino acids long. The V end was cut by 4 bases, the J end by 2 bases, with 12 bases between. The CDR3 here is CASSSSGYAYEQYF. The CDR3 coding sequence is TGTGCCAGCAGTTCCAGCGGGTACGCCTACGAGCAGTACTTC.

CDR3 amino acids: CASSEIGQGGTQYF. The CDR3 nucleotides read TGTGCCAGCAGTGAAATCGGACAGGGAGGGACCCAGTACTTC. V usage is TRBV2 and J usage is TRBJ2-5; TRBD1 agrees at 8 bases. Losses at the gene ends were 2 bases for V and 7 bases for J; bases not matched to a gene: 6. This CDR3 is built from 14 residues. CDR1 and CDR2 from the germline V gene are SNHLY and FYNNEI.

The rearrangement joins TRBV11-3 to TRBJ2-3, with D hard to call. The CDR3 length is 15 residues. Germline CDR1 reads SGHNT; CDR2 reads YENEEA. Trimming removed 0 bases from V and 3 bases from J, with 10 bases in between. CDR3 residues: CASSLEGKGTDTQYF. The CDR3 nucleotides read TGTGCCAGCAGCTTAGAAGGGAAGGGAACAGATACGCAGTATTTT.

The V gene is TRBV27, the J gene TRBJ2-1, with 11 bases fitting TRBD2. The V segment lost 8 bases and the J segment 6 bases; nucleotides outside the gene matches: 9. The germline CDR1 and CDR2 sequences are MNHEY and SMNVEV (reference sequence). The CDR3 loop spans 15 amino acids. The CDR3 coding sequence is TGTGCCAGCCATCCTAGCGGGGGGCGACTCAATGAGCAGTTCTTC. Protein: CASHPSGGRLNEQFF.

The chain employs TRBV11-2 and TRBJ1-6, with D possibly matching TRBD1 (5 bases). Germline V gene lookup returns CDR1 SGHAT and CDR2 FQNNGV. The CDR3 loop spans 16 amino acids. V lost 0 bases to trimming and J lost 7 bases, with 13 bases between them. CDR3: CASSLEGLLQNSPLHF. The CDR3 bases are TGTGCCAGCAGCTTAGAGGGGCTTCTCCAGAATTCACCCCTCCACTTT.

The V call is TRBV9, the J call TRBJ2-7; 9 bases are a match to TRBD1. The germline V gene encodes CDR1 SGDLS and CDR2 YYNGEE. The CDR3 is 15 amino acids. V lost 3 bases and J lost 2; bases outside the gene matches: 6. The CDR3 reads CASSAAGTGTYEQYF. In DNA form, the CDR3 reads TGTGCCAGCAGCGCCGCCGGGACAGGGACCTACGAGCAGTACTTC.

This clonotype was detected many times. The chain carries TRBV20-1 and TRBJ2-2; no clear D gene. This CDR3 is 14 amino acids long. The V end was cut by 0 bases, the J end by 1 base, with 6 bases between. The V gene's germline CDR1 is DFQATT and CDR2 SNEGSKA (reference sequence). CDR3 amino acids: CSAREDKNTGELFF. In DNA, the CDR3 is TGCAGTGCTAGAGAAGACAAGAACACCGGGGAGCTGTTTTTT.

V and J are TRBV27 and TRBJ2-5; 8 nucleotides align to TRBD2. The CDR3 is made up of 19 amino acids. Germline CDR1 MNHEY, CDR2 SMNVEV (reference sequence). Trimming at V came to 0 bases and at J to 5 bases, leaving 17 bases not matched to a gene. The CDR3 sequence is CASSLSADPGSRGRETQYF. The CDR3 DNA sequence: TGTGCCAGCAGTTTATCCGCTGACCCAGGCTCGCGCGGGAGGGAGACCCAGTACTTC.

In DNA form, the CDR3 reads TGCAGTGCTCACCGTTTGCGTCCCGAGCAGTTCTTC. Translation: CSAHRLRPEQFF. The V call is TRBV20-1, the J call TRBJ2-1; D call uncertain. Trimming took 5 bases from V and 10 from J, leaving 15 bases between them. From germline, CDR1 is DFQATT and CDR2 SNEGSKA (reference sequence). This CDR3 is built from 12 residues.

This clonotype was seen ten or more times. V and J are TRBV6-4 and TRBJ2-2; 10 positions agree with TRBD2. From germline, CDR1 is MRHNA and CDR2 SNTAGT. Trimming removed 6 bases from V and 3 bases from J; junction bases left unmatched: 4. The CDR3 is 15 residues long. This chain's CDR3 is CASSSSGSDTGELFF. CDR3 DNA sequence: TGTGCCAGCAGCTCTAGCGGGAGCGACACCGGGGAGCTGTTTTTT.

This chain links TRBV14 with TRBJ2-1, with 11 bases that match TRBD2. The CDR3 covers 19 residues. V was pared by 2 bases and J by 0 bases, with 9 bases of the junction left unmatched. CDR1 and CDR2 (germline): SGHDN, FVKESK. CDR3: CASSQRRTSGLSSYNEQFF. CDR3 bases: TGTGCCAGCAGCCAACGAAGGACTAGCGGGCTGAGCTCCTACAATGAGCAGTTCTTC.

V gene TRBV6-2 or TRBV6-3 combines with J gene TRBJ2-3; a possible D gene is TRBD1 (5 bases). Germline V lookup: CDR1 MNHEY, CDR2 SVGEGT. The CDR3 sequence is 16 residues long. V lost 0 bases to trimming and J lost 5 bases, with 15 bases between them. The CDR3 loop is CASSYSPGQLRDTQYF. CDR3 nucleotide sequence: TGTGCCAGCAGTTACTCGCCAGGGCAATTACGAGATACGCAGTATTTT.

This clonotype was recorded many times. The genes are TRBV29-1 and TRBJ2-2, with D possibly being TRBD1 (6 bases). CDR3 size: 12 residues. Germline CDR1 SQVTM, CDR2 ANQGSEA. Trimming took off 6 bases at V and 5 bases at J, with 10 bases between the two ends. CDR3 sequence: CSVGGQTGELFF. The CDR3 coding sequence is TGCAGCGTGGGCGGACAGACCGGGGAGCTGTTTTTT.

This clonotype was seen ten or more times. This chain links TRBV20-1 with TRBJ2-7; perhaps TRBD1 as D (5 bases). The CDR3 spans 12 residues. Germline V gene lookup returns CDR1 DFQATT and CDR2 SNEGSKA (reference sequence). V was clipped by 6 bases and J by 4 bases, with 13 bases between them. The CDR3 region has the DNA TGCAGTGCGCGGCAGGGTTCTTACGAGCAGTACTTC. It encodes CSARQGSYEQYF.

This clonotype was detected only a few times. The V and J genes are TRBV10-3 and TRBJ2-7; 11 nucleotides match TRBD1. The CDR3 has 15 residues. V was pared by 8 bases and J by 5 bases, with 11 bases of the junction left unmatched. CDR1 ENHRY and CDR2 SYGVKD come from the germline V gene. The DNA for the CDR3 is TGTGCCATCGGACCCGGGACAGGGGGTTCCAACGAGCAGTACTTC. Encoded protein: CAIGPGTGGSNEQYF.

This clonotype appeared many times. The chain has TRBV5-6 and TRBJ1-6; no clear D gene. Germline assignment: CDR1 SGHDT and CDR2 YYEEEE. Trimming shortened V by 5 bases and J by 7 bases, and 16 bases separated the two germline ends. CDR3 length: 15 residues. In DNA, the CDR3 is TGTGCCAGCAGTACCGCCGGGCTGGGGAATTCACCCCTCCACTTT. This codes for CASSTAGLGNSPLHF.

CDR3: CASSEFFGGVSNTEAFF. CDR3 DNA sequence: TGTGCCAGCAGTGAATTTTTTGGGGGAGTATCGAACACTGAAGCTTTCTTT. The chain combines TRBV6-1 with TRBJ1-1, with a tentative D call TRBD1 (5 bases). V was trimmed by 2 bases and J by 1 base, leaving 17 bases between them. Germline V gene sequence: CDR1 MNHNS, CDR2 SASEGT. The CDR3 runs to 17 residues.

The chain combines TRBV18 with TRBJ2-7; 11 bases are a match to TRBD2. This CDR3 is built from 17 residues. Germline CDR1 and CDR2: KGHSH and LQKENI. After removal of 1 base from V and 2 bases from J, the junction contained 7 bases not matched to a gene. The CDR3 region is CASSPRGGTSGTYEQYF. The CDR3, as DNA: TGTGCCAGCTCACCACGGGGAGGGACTAGCGGAACCTACGAGCAGTACTTC. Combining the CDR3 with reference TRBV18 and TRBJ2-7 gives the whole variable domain NAGVMQNPRHLVRRRGQEARLRCSPMKGHSHVYWYRQLPEEGLKFMVYLQKENIIDESGMPKERFSAEFPKEGPSILRIQQVVRGDSAAYFCASSPRGGTSGTYEQYFGPGTRLTVT.

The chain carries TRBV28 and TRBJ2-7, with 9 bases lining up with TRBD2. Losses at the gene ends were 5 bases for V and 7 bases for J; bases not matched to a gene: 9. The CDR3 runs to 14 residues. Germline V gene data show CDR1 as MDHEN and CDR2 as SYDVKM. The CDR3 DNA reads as TGTGCCAGCAGTGAGGTAGCGGGAGTGGGGGAGCAGTACTTC. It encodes CASSEVAGVGEQYF.

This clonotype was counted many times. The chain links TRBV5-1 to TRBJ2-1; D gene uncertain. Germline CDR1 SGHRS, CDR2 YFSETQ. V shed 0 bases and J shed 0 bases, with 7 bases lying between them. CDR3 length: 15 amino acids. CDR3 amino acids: CASSLDLNSYNEQFF. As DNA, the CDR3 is TGCGCCAGCAGCTTGGACCTTAACTCCTACAATGAGCAGTTCTTC.

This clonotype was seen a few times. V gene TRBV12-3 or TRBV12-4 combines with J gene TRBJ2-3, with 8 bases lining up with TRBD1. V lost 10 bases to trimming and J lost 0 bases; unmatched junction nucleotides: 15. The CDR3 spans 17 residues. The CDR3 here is CATLTGVHLGSTDTQYF. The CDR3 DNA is TGTGCCACCCTGACAGGGGTTCACCTTGGTAGCACAGATACGCAGTATTTT.

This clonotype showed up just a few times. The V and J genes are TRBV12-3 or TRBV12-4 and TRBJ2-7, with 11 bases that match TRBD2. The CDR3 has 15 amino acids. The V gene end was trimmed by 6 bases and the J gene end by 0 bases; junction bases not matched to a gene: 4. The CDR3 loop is CASRGLAGFSYEQYF. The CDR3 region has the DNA TGTGCCAGCAGAGGACTAGCGGGCTTCTCCTACGAGCAGTACTTC.

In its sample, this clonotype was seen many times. CDR3 DNA sequence: TGTGCCAGCAGCCTAGGCTGGGCTCAGCCCCAGCATTTT. Protein: CASSLGWAQPQHF. The genes are TRBV27 and TRBJ1-5; no definite D call. Germline lookup yields CDR1 MNHEY and CDR2 SMNVEV (reference sequence). V lost 6 bases, J lost 6 bases, and 12 bases lay in between. The CDR3 runs 13 residues.

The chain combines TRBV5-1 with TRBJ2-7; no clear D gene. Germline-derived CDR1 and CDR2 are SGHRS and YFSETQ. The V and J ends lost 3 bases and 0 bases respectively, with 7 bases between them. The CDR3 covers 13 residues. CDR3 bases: TGCGCCAGCAGCTCCACAAGCTCCTACGAGCAGTACTTC. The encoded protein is CASSSTSSYEQYF.

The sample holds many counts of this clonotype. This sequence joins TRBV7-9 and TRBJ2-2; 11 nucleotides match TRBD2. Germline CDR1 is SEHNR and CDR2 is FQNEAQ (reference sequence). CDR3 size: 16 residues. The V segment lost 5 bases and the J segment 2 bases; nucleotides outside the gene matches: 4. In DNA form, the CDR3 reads TGTGCCAGCAGCCTTACTAGCGGGGGAAACACCGGGGAGCTGTTTTTT. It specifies CASSLTSGGNTGELFF.

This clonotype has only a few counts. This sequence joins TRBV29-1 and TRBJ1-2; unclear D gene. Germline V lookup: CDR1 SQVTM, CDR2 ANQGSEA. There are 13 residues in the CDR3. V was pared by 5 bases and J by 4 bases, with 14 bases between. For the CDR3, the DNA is TGCAGCGTTCGAGATTCCGGCTTCTATGGCTACACCTTC. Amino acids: CSVRDSGFYGYTF.

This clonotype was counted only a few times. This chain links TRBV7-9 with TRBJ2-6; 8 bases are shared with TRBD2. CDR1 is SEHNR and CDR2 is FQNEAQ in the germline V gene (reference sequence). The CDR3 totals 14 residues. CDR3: CVAGSSSGANVLTF. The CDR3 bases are TGTGTAGCGGGGTCAAGCTCTGGGGCCAACGTCCTGACTTTC.